One T cell receptor (beta chain) is described in this entry. Its matching antigen is unknown. CDR3 length equals 15 residues. The V gene's germline CDR1 is ENHRY and CDR2 SYGVKD. The V end was cut by 4 bases, the J end by 1 base, with 10 bases between. The sample originates from a study of OX40 agonist ivuxolimab in advanced cancers. Whole-study context: In this cohort, patients received ivuxolimab, an agonistic anti-OX40 (CD134) antibody.

Assay: immunoSEQ multiplex PCR; the TCRdb copy retains only in-frame clones and omits some. Seen here are tens of thousands of clones, 65% to 90% observed once, and the top ten hold roughly 1.2%. Overall study findings and caveats: Some patients without response likewise showed low normalized clonal expansion.

The sequencing used CD4+ or CD8+ T cells sorted from blood, collected in a trial of the OX40 agonist ivuxolimab. The origin of this receptor is an adult with an advanced solid tumor such as melanoma, head and neck, liver or kidney cancer. This chain connects TRBV10-3 to TRBJ2-2; D might be TRBD1 (6 bases). The CDR3 reads CAISAGHGNTGELFF. In DNA, the CDR3 is TGTGCCATCAGTGCGGGACACGGGAACACCGGGGAGCTGTTTTTT.